The present TCR beta chain was sequenced within a study of cytomegalovirus exposure and HLA in healthy donors. Study observations and caveats: Accurate HLA-A and HLA-B prediction from TCR beta sequences was reported for most subjects. A few CMV-associated chains were confirmed in vitro to be specific for CMV antigens. Researchers reported in a later analysis that a missense DCLRE1C variant was tied to TCR beta V- and J-gene trimming.

It was with 60 Vbeta and 13 Jbeta primers that the PCR ran. Libraries were prepared by immunoSEQ multiplex PCR; TCRdb keeps only in-frame clonotypes and omits some of them. The sample lists roughly 140,000 clones, around 60% occurring once. CDR3 size: 14 residues. CDR1 is WNHNN, CDR2 SYGVQD, per germline (reference sequence). As concerns this clone: Its antigen is still unknown.

V is TRBV10-1 and J is TRBJ2-5; 8 nucleotides line up with TRBD1. The end of the DNA fits TRBJ2-7 better, so the J call may be wrong. The sequence was obtained from a woman aged 55 to 70 in good health and CMV-seropositive. Sequenced material: PBMCs. The CDR3 region is CASSAGQGPYEQYF. Written as DNA, the CDR3 is TGCGCCAGCAGTGCCGGACAGGGTCCCTACGAGCAGTACTTC.